A selection of T cell receptor beta chains follows, all from one sample in a study of shared clonotypes between healthy human individuals. Method: immunoSEQ multiplex PCR; TCRdb's copy keeps in-frame clones and lacks some. The table has 2 million to 2.5 million clones, 85% to 95% seen once. Specimen: naive CD4+ T cells from PBMCs. The origin of the receptors is a man between 18 and 35 years old in good health. Some clones in this sample may be carry-over from other donors' samples. CDR3s include the opening cysteine and the closing phenylalanine or tryptophan. Each record gives: V gene, D gene, J gene, CDR3 DNA, CDR3 protein. The D gene is left open where the match is weak.

V: TRBV9
D: TRBD1
J: TRBJ1-2
DNA: TGTGCCAGCAGCGTTAGACAGGGGGCAGGTGGCTACACCTTC
CDR3: CASSVRQGAGGYTF

V: TRBV11-2
D: .
J: TRBJ2-6
DNA: TGTGCCAGCAGCTTAGTGGTTAGACCGTACTCTGGGGCCAACGTCCTGACTTTC
CDR3: CASSLVVRPYSGANVLTF

V: TRBV10-2
D: .
J: TRBJ2-3
DNA: TGCGCCAGCAGTCGGGCGGAAACTATCCCAGATACGCAGTATTTT
CDR3: CASSRAETIPDTQYF

V: TRBV6-5
D: .
J: TRBJ2-1
DNA: TGTGCCAGCAGCCCCTCCCCTGGGCGCCGCAATGAGCAGTTCTTC
CDR3: CASSPSPGRRNEQFF

V: TRBV10-3
D: .
J: TRBJ1-1
DNA: TGTGCCATCAGAGGGACCCGCCAGGACACTGAAGCTTTCTTT
CDR3: CAIRGTRQDTEAFF

V: TRBV5-1
D: .
J: TRBJ2-2
DNA: TGCGCCATCTCGGACGGGAACACCGGGGAGCTGTTTTTT
CDR3: CAISDGNTGELFF

V: TRBV29-1
D: .
J: TRBJ2-3
DNA: TGCAGCGCGGCTAGCGCCGCGGATACGCAGTATTTT
CDR3: CSAASAADTQYF

V: TRBV5-8
D: .
J: TRBJ2-7
DNA: TGTGCCAGCAGCTTCCCCTTCACGTGGCCACTTCCCTACGAGCAGTACTTC
CDR3: CASSFPFTWPLPYEQYF

V: TRBV20-1
D: .
J: TRBJ2-7
DNA: TGCAGTGCTAGTCTGGACTACGAGCAGTACTTC
CDR3: CSASLDYEQYF

V: TRBV30
D: TRBD2
J: TRBJ2-4
DNA: TGTGCCTGGAGTGGGACTAGACTCCTAGCCAAAAACATTCAGTACTTC
CDR3: CAWSGTRLLAKNIQYF

V: TRBV14
D: TRBD2
J: TRBJ2-7
DNA: TGTGCCAGCAGCCAAGGGACTAGCGGGAACTACGAGCAGTACTTC
CDR3: CASSQGTSGNYEQYF

V: TRBV11-3
D: .
J: TRBJ2-7
DNA: TGTGCCAGCACAAAGGGGCCTAGCCTAGACATCCACGAGCAGTACTTC
CDR3: CASTKGPSLDIHEQYF